This T cell receptor (beta chain) stems from a study of siplizumab effects on memory and regulatory T cells. Study outcomes and limitations: The study did not confirm that proliferating Tregs from siplizumab cultures were suppressive. Naive T cell populations appeared to exhibit greater diversity than memory cells and appeared to be major alloresponse contributors.

Method: immunoSEQ multiplex PCR; TCRdb's copy keeps in-frame clones and lacks some. The sample consists of tens of thousands of clones, nearly 98% of them appearing once. On this clone itself: Its antigen is still unknown.

Deletions cut 5 bases from V and 2 bases from J, with 12 bases between. The CDR3 runs 14 residues. Germline V gene lookup returns CDR1 MNHEY and CDR2 SVGAGI. The sequencing sample was made of naive CD4+ T cells sorted from blood. The rearrangement joins TRBV6-5 to TRBJ1-2, with unresolved D. This clonotype originated in a human donor in good health. The CDR3 reads CASSRNSENYGYTF. In DNA form, the CDR3 reads TGTGCCAGCAGTCGCAATTCAGAGAACTATGGCTACACCTTC.